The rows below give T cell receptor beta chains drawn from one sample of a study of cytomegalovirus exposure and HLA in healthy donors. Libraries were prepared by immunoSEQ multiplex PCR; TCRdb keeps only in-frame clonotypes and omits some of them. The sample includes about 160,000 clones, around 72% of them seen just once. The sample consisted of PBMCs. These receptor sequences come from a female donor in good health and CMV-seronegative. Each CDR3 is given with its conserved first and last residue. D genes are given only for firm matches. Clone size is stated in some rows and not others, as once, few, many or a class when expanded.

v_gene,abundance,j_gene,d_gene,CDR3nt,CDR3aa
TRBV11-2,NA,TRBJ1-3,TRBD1,TGTGCCAGCAGCCCACACAGGGGTAATGGAAACACCATATATTTT,CASSPHRGNGNTIYF
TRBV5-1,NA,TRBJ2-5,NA,TGCGCCAGCAGCTCTCCGTCGGAGGGGCCAGAGACCCAGTACTTC,CASSSPSEGPETQYF
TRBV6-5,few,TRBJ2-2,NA,TGTGCCAGCAGTAGGGAGGGGGCCGGGGAGCTGTTTTTT,CASSREGAGELFF
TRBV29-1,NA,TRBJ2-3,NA,TGCAGCGTCGTCGTCAGGGCGCCCACAGATACGCAGTATTTT,CSVVVRAPTDTQYF
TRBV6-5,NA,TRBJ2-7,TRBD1,TGTGCCAGCAGCCGCTCGGGACAGGGAAGCTACGAGCAGTACTTC,CASSRSGQGSYEQYF
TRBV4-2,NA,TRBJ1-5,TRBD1,TGTGCCAGCAGCCAAGATCAGGGACAGGGCGGACAGCCCCAGCATTTT,CASSQDQGQGGQPQHF
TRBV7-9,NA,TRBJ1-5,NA,TGTGCCAGCAGCTTAGGATCGGGGGGCAATCAGCCCCAGCATTTT,CASSLGSGGNQPQHF
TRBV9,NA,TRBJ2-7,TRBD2,TGTGCCAGCAGCGTGAGCGGGGGGAAAACCTACGAGCAGTACTTC,CASSVSGGKTYEQYF
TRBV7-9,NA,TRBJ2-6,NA,TGTGCCAGCAGCCCGGTACAGGGTGCCGGGGCCAACGTCCTGACTTTC,CASSPVQGAGANVLTF
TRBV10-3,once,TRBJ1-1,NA,TGTGCCATCAGTGAGGCGACTGCCGCTGAAGCTTTCTTT,CAISEATAAEAFF
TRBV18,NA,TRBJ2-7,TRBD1,TGTGCCAGCTCGCTGGACAGGTCGGCCCCGGGTAACTTC,CASSLDRSAPGNF
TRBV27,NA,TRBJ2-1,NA,TGTGCCAGCAGTTTACTAGTGAGTCGGAACAATGAGCAGTTCTTC,CASSLLVSRNNEQFF
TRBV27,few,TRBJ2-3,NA,TGTGCCAGCAGTCTACTACAGGGTACAGATACGCAGTATTTT,CASSLLQGTDTQYF
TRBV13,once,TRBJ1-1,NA,TGTGCCAGCACCCTTGGGGCCGGTCCCGAAGCTTTCTTT,CASTLGAGPEAFF
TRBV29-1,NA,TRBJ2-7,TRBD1,TGCAGCGTTGGGGGACAGGTCCATCCCTACGAGCAGTACTTC,CSVGGQVHPYEQYF
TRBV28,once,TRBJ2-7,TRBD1,TGTGCCAGCAGGGGAAGGGGGACAGGCCCGCTGAAACCCTACGAGCAGTACTTC,CASRGRGTGPLKPYEQYF